This passage covers 21 T cell receptor beta chains from one sample sequenced in a study of identical twins. TCRdb reprocessed the 5' RACE reads with MiXCR, giving one entry per CDR3 protein. The sample lists a few hundred thousand distinct CDR3 sequences, 9.6% seen once, with 2.5% to 3% in the top ten. The data also belong to a second study, concerning yellow fever vaccine responses in identical twins.

The specimen was PBMCs. These receptors came from a woman between 18 and 29 years old in good health.

The gene calls are TRBV12-3 or TRBV12-4 and TRBJ2-1, with TRBD2 matching over 10 bases. V shed 2 bases and J 8 bases; nucleotides not matched to a gene: 6. The CDR3 is 15 amino acids. CDR3 nucleotide sequence: TGTGCCAGCAGTTTATTGGGACTAGCGTTGGATGAGCAGTTCTTC. Its protein is CASSLLGLALDEQFF.

Many counts were recorded for this clonotype. The chain links TRBV7-2 to TRBJ2-7; tentatively, D is TRBD1 or TRBD2 (5 bases each). CDR3 size: 14 residues. Germline V lookup: CDR1 SGHTA, CDR2 FQGNSA. The ends were cut back, 5 bases at V and 3 bases at J, with 14 bases in the middle. Here the CDR3 reads CASSITQRGYEQYF. CDR3 sequence (DNA): TGTGCCAGCAGCATCACACAGAGGGGCTACGAGCAGTACTTC. The full variable domain, completed using reference TRBV7-2 and TRBJ2-7, is GAGVSQSPSNKVTEKGKDVELRCDPISGHTALYWYRQSLGQGLEFLIYFQGNSAPDKSGLPSDRFSAERTGGSVSTLTIQRTQQEDSAVYLCASSITQRGYEQYFGPGTRLTVT.

In its sample, this clonotype was seen many times. The gene calls are TRBV27 and TRBJ1-2; D remains unclear. Trimming removed 6 bases from V and 5 bases from J, with 10 bases in between. Germline CDR1 reads MNHEY; CDR2 reads SMNVEV (reference sequence). The CDR3 is 12 residues long. For the CDR3, the DNA is TGTGCCAGCAGGGGGATTGCGTATGGCTACACCTTC. Translation: CASRGIAYGYTF.

The chain recombines TRBV30 with TRBJ1-2; no firm D call. Germline assignment: CDR1 GTSNPN and CDR2 SVGIG (reference sequence). This CDR3 spans 10 amino acids. Trimming removed 7 bases at V and 7 bases at J, with 10 bases between. CDR3 amino acids: CASEGFGYTF. The CDR3 coding sequence is TGTGCCTCGGAAGGGTTTGGCTACACCTTC.

This clonotype was observed a handful of times. The chain combines TRBV7-2 with TRBJ2-2, with 8 nucleotides matching TRBD2. The germline CDR1 and CDR2 sequences are SGHTA and FQGNSA. V dropped 7 bases and J dropped 2; count of bases not matched to a gene: 9. The CDR3 loop spans 16 amino acids. Written as DNA, the CDR3 is TGTGCCAGCACGTCGGGGGGGCGGAAAAACACCGGGGAGCTGTTTTTT. Translation gives CASTSGGRKNTGELFF. The whole variable domain, filled in from reference TRBV7-2 and TRBJ2-2, reads GAGVSQSPSNKVTEKGKDVELRCDPISGHTALYWYRQSLGQGLEFLIYFQGNSAPDKSGLPSDRFSAERTGGSVSTLTIQRTQQEDSAVYLCASTSGGRKNTGELFFGEGSRLTVL.

There are many counts of this clonotype. The genes are TRBV5-1 and TRBJ2-1; TRBD2 aligns across 8 bases. Germline V gene lookup returns CDR1 SGHRS and CDR2 YFSETQ. The CDR3 extends over 14 amino acids. J lost 7 bases, V lost 1 base, and 4 bases had no gene match. The DNA for the CDR3 is TGCGCCAGCAGCTTGAGCGGGAGTATGAATGAGCAGTTCTTC. Translated, it gives CASSLSGSMNEQFF.

This clonotype was seen once. The chain links TRBV4-1 to TRBJ2-7, with 11 bases lining up with TRBD2. CDR1 MGHRA and CDR2 YSYEKL come from the germline V gene. V lost 0 bases, J lost 5 bases, and 6 bases stayed unmatched. The CDR3 loop spans 16 amino acids. For the CDR3, the DNA is TGCGCCAGCAGCCAAGATATACTAGCGGGGGAAGACGAGCAGTACTTC. As protein: CASSQDILAGEDEQYF.

This clonotype came up many times. The chain combines TRBV6-2 or TRBV6-3 with TRBJ2-2; TRBD1 matches 7 bases. Trimming took 3 bases from V and 1 from J; bases not matched to a gene: 5. Germline V lookup: CDR1 MNHEY, CDR2 SVGEGT. This CDR3 has 16 amino acids. The CDR3 reads CASSYSGTVNTGELFF. The CDR3 DNA reads as TGTGCCAGCAGTTATTCCGGGACAGTGAACACCGGGGAGCTGTTTTTT.

This clonotype was seen more than once but under ten times. V usage is TRBV4-1 and J usage is TRBJ1-5; D possibly corresponds to TRBD1 (6 bases). V shed 1 base and J shed 7 bases, with 14 bases lying between them. The germline V gene has CDR1 MGHRA and CDR2 YSYEKL. CDR3 length: 15 amino acids. The CDR3 protein is CASSQGIQGEQPQHF. DNA of the CDR3: TGCGCCAGCAGCCAAGGAATACAGGGCGAACAGCCCCAGCATTTT.

V usage is TRBV5-1 and J usage is TRBJ2-7; D perhaps matches TRBD2 (6 bases). The V end was cut by 0 bases, the J end by 3 bases, with 13 bases between. From germline, CDR1 is SGHRS and CDR2 YFSETQ. The CDR3 has 15 residues. The CDR3 here is CASSLGALTSYEQYF. CDR3 DNA: TGCGCCAGCAGCTTGGGGGCCCTGACTAGCTACGAGCAGTACTTC.

This chain connects TRBV11-2 to TRBJ2-1, with D possibly called TRBD1 or TRBD2 (5 bases each). Germline V gene lookup returns CDR1 SGHAT and CDR2 FQNNGV. V shed 2 bases and J shed 8 bases, with 13 bases lying between them. This CDR3 has 14 residues. CDR3 amino acids: CASSLYRQGDEQFF. Here the CDR3 DNA reads TGTGCCAGCAGCTTATACCGTCAGGGAGATGAGCAGTTCTTC.

The genes are TRBV15 and TRBJ2-1; 9 bases line up with TRBD2. Germline CDR1 reads LNHNV; CDR2 reads YYDKDF (reference sequence). V was pared by 1 base and J by 7 bases, with 8 bases of the junction left unmatched. This CDR3 has 16 amino acids. CDR3 amino acids: CATSRVTAGGRNEQFF. CDR3 nucleotides: TGTGCCACCAGCAGAGTAACAGCGGGGGGACGGAATGAGCAGTTCTTC. The full variable domain, in which reference TRBV15 and TRBJ2-1 provide the parts outside the CDR3, is DAMVIQNPRYQVTQFGKPVTLSCSQTLNHNVMYWYQQKSSQAPKLLFHYYDKDFNNEADTPDNFQSRRPNTSFCFLDIRSPGLGDTAMYLCATSRVTAGGRNEQFFGPGTRLTVL.

This clonotype has more than one count but fewer than ten. In nucleotides, the CDR3 is TGTGCCAGCAGCTTCTCAGGGATTGGAAACACCATATATTTT. As protein: CASSFSGIGNTIYF. V usage is TRBV7-8 and J usage is TRBJ1-3; D perhaps matches TRBD1 (5 bases). Germline V gives CDR1 SGHVS, CDR2 FQNEAQ. The V end was cut by 3 bases, the J end by 3 bases, with 9 bases between. This CDR3 spans 14 amino acids.

J is TRBJ1-5 and V is TRBV20-1; no reliable D call. V shed 2 bases and J shed 0 bases, with 5 bases lying between them. Germline V gives CDR1 DFQATT, CDR2 SNEGSKA (reference sequence). The CDR3 extends over 13 amino acids. In nucleotides, the CDR3 is TGCAGTGCTAGACCGGATAGCAATCAGCCCCAGCATTTT. Protein sequence: CSARPDSNQPQHF.

This clonotype was seen a handful of times. The J gene is TRBJ2-5, the V gene TRBV10-3; unclear D gene. This CDR3 is built from 14 residues. Trimming took off 6 bases at V and 2 bases at J, with 13 bases between the two ends. Germline V gene lookup returns CDR1 ENHRY and CDR2 SYGVKD. CDR3 amino acids: CAIRGGVQQETQYF. The CDR3 DNA follows: TGTGCCATCAGGGGTGGGGTACAACAAGAGACCCAGTACTTC.

The table lists this clonotype with many counts. This rearrangement joins TRBV7-2 to TRBJ2-7; TRBD1 agrees at 7 bases. The V gene end was trimmed by 10 bases and the J gene end by 3 bases; junction bases not matched to a gene: 12. The CDR3 spans 14 residues. Per germline, CDR1 SGHTA and CDR2 FQGNSA. The CDR3 bases are TGTGCCACCCTGGACAGGACCAGAGGCTACGAGCAGTACTTC. Protein sequence: CATLDRTRGYEQYF.

The chain has TRBV4-2 and TRBJ2-7; 10 positions agree with TRBD2. V was pared by 1 base and J by 1 base, with 4 bases of the junction left unmatched. The CDR3 covers 16 residues. CDR1 is LGHNA and CDR2 is YNFKEQ in the germline V gene. CDR3 loop: CASSQGLAGESYEQYF. The CDR3 bases are TGTGCCAGCAGCCAAGGGCTAGCGGGAGAGTCCTACGAGCAGTACTTC.

Judged by abundance, this clonotype is medium-sized. The chain employs TRBV28 and TRBJ1-5, with 10 bases fitting TRBD1. Germline V gene sequence: CDR1 MDHEN, CDR2 SYDVKM. The CDR3 spans 14 residues. The junction had 5 bases not matched to a gene; V was cut back by 6 bases and J by 6 bases. The chain's CDR3 is CASSRGQGFQPQHF. CDR3 DNA sequence: TGTGCCAGCAGCCGGGGACAGGGGTTTCAGCCCCAGCATTTT.

This chain joins TRBV20-1 and TRBJ2-7, with 9 bases aligning to TRBD2. The germline V gene has CDR1 DFQATT and CDR2 SNEGSKA (reference sequence). The CDR3 has 14 residues. Trimming removed 6 bases from V and 9 bases from J; junction bases left unmatched: 15. The CDR3 nucleotides read TGCAGTGCGCCCCTAGCGGGAAACCTTCTACGGCAGTACTTC. Residues: CSAPLAGNLLRQYF.

Here the CDR3 reads CASSLVRGIEQYF. CDR3 DNA: TGTGCCAGCAGCTTGGTTCGGGGAATCGAGCAGTACTTC. The genes are TRBV5-6 and TRBJ2-7; TRBD2 might be the D (5 bases). V was trimmed by 0 bases and J by 6 bases, leaving 10 bases between them. The length of the CDR3 is 13 residues. Germline V CDR1 and CDR2: SGHDT, YYEEEE.

The chain combines TRBV12-5 with TRBJ1-1; weak D call: TRBD1 (5 bases). The CDR3 has 15 amino acids. The germline V gene has CDR1 LGHNT and CDR2 FRNRAP. V was shortened by 7 bases and J by 0 bases, with 15 bases between the two germline ends. The chain's CDR3 is CASASRPGMNTEAFF. CDR3 nucleotide sequence: TGTGCTAGTGCCAGCCGGCCAGGGATGAACACTGAAGCTTTCTTT.